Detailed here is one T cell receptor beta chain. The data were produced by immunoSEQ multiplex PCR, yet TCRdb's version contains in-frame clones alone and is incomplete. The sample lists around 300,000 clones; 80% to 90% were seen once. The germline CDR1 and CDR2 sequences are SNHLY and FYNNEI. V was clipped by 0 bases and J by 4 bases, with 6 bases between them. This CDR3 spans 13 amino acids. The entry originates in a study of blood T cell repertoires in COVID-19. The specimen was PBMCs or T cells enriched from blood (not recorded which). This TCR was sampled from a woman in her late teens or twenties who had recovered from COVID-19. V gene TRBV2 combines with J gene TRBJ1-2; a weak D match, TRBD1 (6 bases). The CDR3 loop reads CASSEAGGYGYTF. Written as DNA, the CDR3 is TGTGCCAGCAGTGAAGCAGGGGGCTATGGCTACACCTTC.